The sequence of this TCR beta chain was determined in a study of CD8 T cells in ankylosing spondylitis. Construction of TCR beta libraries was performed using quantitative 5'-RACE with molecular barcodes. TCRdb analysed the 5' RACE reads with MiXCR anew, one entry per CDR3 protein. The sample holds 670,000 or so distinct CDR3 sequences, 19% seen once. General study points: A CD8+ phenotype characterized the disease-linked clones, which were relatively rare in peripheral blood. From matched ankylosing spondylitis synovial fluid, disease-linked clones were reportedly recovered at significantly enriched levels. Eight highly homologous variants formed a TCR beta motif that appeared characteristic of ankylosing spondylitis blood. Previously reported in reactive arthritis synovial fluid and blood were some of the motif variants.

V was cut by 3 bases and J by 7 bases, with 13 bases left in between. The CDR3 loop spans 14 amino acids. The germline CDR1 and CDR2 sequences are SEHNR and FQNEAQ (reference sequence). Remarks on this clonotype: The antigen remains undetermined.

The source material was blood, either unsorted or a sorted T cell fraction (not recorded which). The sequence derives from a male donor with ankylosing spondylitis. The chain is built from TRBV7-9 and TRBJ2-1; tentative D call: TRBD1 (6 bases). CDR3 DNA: TGTGCCAGCAGCTTGGCAGGGGATTTAAATGAGCAGTTCTTC. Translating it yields CASSLAGDLNEQFF.